The T cell receptor beta chain described here comes from a study of radiation and T cells in renal cell carcinoma. Time point noted: blood 4 weeks post-SBRT, at nephrectomy. Documented treatment: 15 Gy SBRT to primary tumor, nephrectomy 4 weeks later. Trimming removed 1 base at V and 8 bases at J, with 12 bases between. This CDR3 is 14 amino acids long. Germline assignment: CDR1 SGHTA and CDR2 FQGNSA. Data came from immunoSEQ multiplex PCR; TCRdb stores just in-frame clones and leaves some out. Found here are roughly 58,000 clones, about 83% of them singletons; the top ten hold about 6.3%. This sequence was found in a man aged 55-75 years with renal cell carcinoma. This chain joins TRBV7-2 and TRBJ1-5, with a weak D call TRBD1 (5 bases). Sequencing used blood, obtained from a patient whose treatment included radiotherapy and nephrectomy. The CDR3 reads CASSLVGGEKPQHF. The CDR3 bases are TGTGCCAGCAGCTTAGTGGGGGGGGAGAAGCCCCAGCATTTT.